The 21 T cell receptor beta chains below all came from one sample that was sequenced in a study of control samples from healthy donors and cancer patients. Assay used: immunoSEQ multiplex PCR; TCRdb lists only in-frame clones, some missing. The sample consists of some 71,000 clones, 90% of them appearing once. The source material was PBMCs. These TCRs come from a woman in her forties or fifties with colorectal cancer.

V gene TRBV7-6 combines with J gene TRBJ1-2; the match to TRBD1 covers 10 bases. From germline, CDR1 is SGHVS and CDR2 FNYEAQ. With V trimmed by 4 bases and J by 5 bases, 13 bases remained unmatched. This CDR3 contains 17 residues. CDR3 sequence: CASSYGTGEPRAYGYTF. CDR3 DNA: TGTGCCAGCAGCTACGGGACAGGGGAGCCCAGAGCATATGGCTACACCTTC.

The chain couples TRBV5-1 to TRBJ2-7, with 7 positions matching TRBD1. The V gene end was trimmed by 4 bases and the J gene end by 2 bases; junction bases not matched to a gene: 15. The CDR3 spans 17 residues. Germline V gene sequence: CDR1 SGHRS, CDR2 YFSETQ. CDR3 sequence: CASSPGPVGTAAYEQYF. The CDR3 bases are TGCGCCAGCAGCCCCGGTCCAGTAGGGACAGCAGCCTACGAGCAGTACTTC.

This clone was detected only once. This chain connects TRBV2 to TRBJ1-3, with 10 bases lining up with TRBD1. V was pared by 7 bases and J by 4 bases, with 7 bases of the junction left unmatched. The CDR3 spans 15 residues. CDR1 is SNHLY and CDR2 is FYNNEI in the germline V gene. The CDR3 bases are TGTGCCAGCACCGACAGGGGGCTTTCGGGAAACACCATATATTTT. Protein product: CASTDRGLSGNTIYF.

The chain carries TRBV28 and TRBJ2-7; weak D call: TRBD2 (5 bases). Trimming pared 2 bases from V and 0 bases from J, leaving 17 bases between. This CDR3 comprises 17 residues. Germline CDR1 reads MDHEN; CDR2 reads SYDVKM. The CDR3 nucleotides are TGTGCCAGCAGTTTAATGCGACGGGGAAGGAGCTCCTACGAGCAGTACTTC. Translating gives CASSLMRRGRSSYEQYF. The full variable domain, in which reference TRBV28 and TRBJ2-7 provide the parts outside the CDR3, is DVKVTQSSRYLVKRTGEKVFLECVQDMDHENMFWYRQDPGLGLRLIYFSYDVKMKEKGDIPEGYSVSREKKERFSLILESASTNQTSMYLCASSLMRRGRSSYEQYFGPGTRLTVT.

V and J are TRBV12-3 or TRBV12-4 and TRBJ1-5; the D is unclear. This CDR3 is built from 13 residues. V gave up 7 bases and J gave up 6 bases, with 13 bases separating them. CDR3 in amino acids: CASMPEGGQPQHF. The CDR3 bases are TGTGCCAGCATGCCAGAGGGCGGTCAGCCCCAGCATTTT.

In its sample, this clone was seen a few times. The same CDR3 also results from other DNA sequences found in this sample. V gene TRBV5-1 combines with J gene TRBJ2-7; D remains unclear. V lost 3 bases and J lost 3, with 4 bases in between. The CDR3 covers 11 residues. The germline V gene has CDR1 SGHRS and CDR2 YFSETQ. The CDR3 reads CASSSSYEQYF. The DNA of the CDR3 is TGCGCCAGCAGCTCCAGCTACGAGCAGTACTTC.

This rearrangement joins TRBV6-4 to TRBJ1-2; D unclear. This CDR3 has 14 residues. The germline gives CDR1 MRHNA, CDR2 SNTAGT. The CDR3 DNA is TGTGCGTCCGTCGGAGACTCGGTGGGGTATGGCTACACCTTC. This encodes CASVGDSVGYGYTF.

V and J are TRBV2 and TRBJ1-1, with D perhaps matching TRBD1 (6 bases). This CDR3 region has 12 residues. In germline, CDR1 is SNHLY, CDR2 FYNNEI. The V end was cut by 7 bases, the J end by 6 bases, with 12 bases between. The CDR3 bases are TGTGCCAGCACCAGGACAGAGTCTGAAGCTTTCTTT. Protein product: CASTRTESEAFF.

This chain uses TRBV3-1 (or the pseudogene TRBV3-2) with TRBJ1-5; D is undetermined. V lost 1 base to trimming and J lost 6 bases, with 7 bases between them. CDR1 is LGHDT, CDR2 YNNKEL, per germline (reference sequence). CDR3 length: 13 amino acids. CDR3 in amino acids: CASSQGSFQPQHF. The CDR3 DNA sequence: TGTGCCAGCAGCCAAGGGTCGTTTCAGCCCCAGCATTTT.

The V and J genes are TRBV9 and TRBJ2-1, with 7 bases matching TRBD2. The CDR3 is 15 residues long. Trimming removed 3 bases from V and 3 bases from J; junction bases left unmatched: 6. CDR1 SGDLS and CDR2 YYNGEE come from the germline V gene. CDR3 in DNA: TGTGCCAGCAGCGCGGGGACGGGAGGCTACAATGAGCAGTTCTTC. Translated: CASSAGTGGYNEQFF.

The gene calls are TRBV21-1 and TRBJ2-3; no check of the table's D call, TRBD2, against the DNA was made. TRBV21-1 is an annotated pseudogene. There are 16 residues in the CDR3. As DNA, the CDR3 is TGTGCCAGCAGCAAACCTGTCCTAGCTCGGCTGGATACGCAGTATTTT. Encoded protein: CASSKPVLARLDTQYF.

The chain has TRBV5-1 and TRBJ2-3; TRBD2 might be the D (6 bases). Per germline, CDR1 SGHRS and CDR2 YFSETQ. Trimming pared 2 bases from V and 0 bases from J, leaving 13 bases between. The CDR3 is 16 residues long. The CDR3 is CASSFSGGRSTDTQYF. DNA of the CDR3: TGCGCCAGCAGCTTTTCTGGGGGGAGGAGCACAGATACGCAGTATTTT.

This chain connects TRBV2 to TRBJ2-7, with TRBD1 matching 8 bases. Germline lookup yields CDR1 SNHLY and CDR2 FYNNEI. The length of the CDR3 is 14 residues. V was pared by 3 bases and J by 3 bases, with 4 bases of the junction left unmatched. Written as DNA, the CDR3 is TGTGCCAGCAGTGACGGACAGGGCGACTACGAGCAGTACTTC. Encoded protein: CASSDGQGDYEQYF.

This chain connects TRBV2 to TRBJ1-1; D remains unclear. Between the trimmed V and J ends, which lost 6 bases and 0 bases, there was a span of 14 bases. This CDR3 is 15 amino acids long. Germline loops: CDR1 SNHLY, CDR2 FYNNEI. CDR3 residues: CASRPTVTLNTEAFF. The CDR3 coding sequence is TGTGCCAGCAGGCCAACCGTAACTTTGAACACTGAAGCTTTCTTT.

The genes are TRBV5-1 and TRBJ2-3, with D perhaps assigned TRBD1 or TRBD2 (5 bases each). From germline, CDR1 is SGHRS and CDR2 YFSETQ. V gave up 2 bases and J gave up 2 bases, with 9 bases separating them. This CDR3 has 14 residues. The CDR3 sequence is CASSFGANTDTQYF. The CDR3, as DNA: TGCGCCAGCAGCTTCGGGGCAAACACAGATACGCAGTATTTT.

The chain recombines TRBV2 with TRBJ1-2, with TRBD1 matching 9 bases. CDR3 length equals 16 residues. The V gene end was trimmed by 4 bases and the J gene end by 7 bases; junction bases not matched to a gene: 13. Germline values: CDR1 SNHLY, CDR2 FYNNEI. Written as DNA, the CDR3 is TGTGCCAGCAGTGTACAGGGGGCGGCCCTAGGTGGTGGCTACACCTTC. Protein sequence: CASSVQGAALGGGYTF.

This rearrangement joins TRBV30 to TRBJ1-6, with no clear D. CDR3 length equals 13 residues. V lost 1 base to trimming and J lost 6 bases, with 7 bases between them. The germline V gene encodes CDR1 GTSNPN and CDR2 SVGIG (reference sequence). CDR3 nucleotides: TGTGCCTGGAGTGGAGGGCTTAATTCACCCCTCCACTTT. It specifies CAWSGGLNSPLHF.

This clone has just one count. The chain combines TRBV6-5 with TRBJ1-2, with 8 bases lining up with TRBD1. The germline gives CDR1 MNHEY, CDR2 SVGAGI. Losses at the gene ends were 6 bases for V and 5 bases for J; bases not matched to a gene: 8. The CDR3 runs 14 residues. In DNA, the CDR3 is TGTGCCAGCAGGACAGGGGTTTCCCTTTATGGCTACACCTTC. Protein sequence: CASRTGVSLYGYTF.

The chain has TRBV9 and TRBJ2-3, with 8 positions matching TRBD2. This CDR3 contains 16 residues. Germline V lookup: CDR1 SGDLS, CDR2 YYNGEE. The ends lost 3 bases at V and 4 bases at J; junction bases unmatched: 10. This chain's CDR3 is CASSAQTSVNSDTQYF. The CDR3 DNA follows: TGTGCCAGCAGCGCTCAGACTAGCGTAAATTCAGATACGCAGTATTTT.

The genes are TRBV2 and TRBJ1-3; no definite D call. The germline V gene has CDR1 SNHLY and CDR2 FYNNEI. The CDR3 covers 11 residues. Between the trimmed V and J ends, which lost 5 bases and 9 bases, there was a span of 8 bases. In nucleotides, the CDR3 is TGTGCCAGCAGTTCGGGTGGCACCATATATTTT. This codes for CASSSGGTIYF.

V is TRBV16 and J is TRBJ2-3; unclear D gene. Germline CDR1 and CDR2: KGHSY and FQNENV. V was trimmed by 0 bases and J by 3 bases, leaving 10 bases between them. The CDR3 extends over 15 amino acids. The CDR3 sequence is CASSQSWSPTDTQYF. The CDR3 nucleotides are TGTGCCAGCAGCCAATCGTGGTCTCCTACAGATACGCAGTATTTT.